The source of this TCR beta chain is a study of control samples from healthy donors and cancer patients. Unmatched junction bases numbered 11, after V lost 4 bases and J lost 3 bases. This CDR3 is 17 amino acids long. Germline CDR1 and CDR2: MNHEY and SVGEGT. The assay was immunoSEQ multiplex PCR, and TCRdb's table has in-frame clones only and misses some. The table lists 120,000 to 150,000 clones, 94% of them singletons. The chain recombines TRBV6-2 or TRBV6-3 with TRBJ2-3; 9 bases map to TRBD1. This sequence was found in a man in his forties in good health. Sequenced input: blood. CDR3 bases: TGTGCCAGCAGTTCCGACCCGACAGGGGGAGAGACAGATACGCAGTATTTT. Translation: CASSSDPTGGETDTQYF.